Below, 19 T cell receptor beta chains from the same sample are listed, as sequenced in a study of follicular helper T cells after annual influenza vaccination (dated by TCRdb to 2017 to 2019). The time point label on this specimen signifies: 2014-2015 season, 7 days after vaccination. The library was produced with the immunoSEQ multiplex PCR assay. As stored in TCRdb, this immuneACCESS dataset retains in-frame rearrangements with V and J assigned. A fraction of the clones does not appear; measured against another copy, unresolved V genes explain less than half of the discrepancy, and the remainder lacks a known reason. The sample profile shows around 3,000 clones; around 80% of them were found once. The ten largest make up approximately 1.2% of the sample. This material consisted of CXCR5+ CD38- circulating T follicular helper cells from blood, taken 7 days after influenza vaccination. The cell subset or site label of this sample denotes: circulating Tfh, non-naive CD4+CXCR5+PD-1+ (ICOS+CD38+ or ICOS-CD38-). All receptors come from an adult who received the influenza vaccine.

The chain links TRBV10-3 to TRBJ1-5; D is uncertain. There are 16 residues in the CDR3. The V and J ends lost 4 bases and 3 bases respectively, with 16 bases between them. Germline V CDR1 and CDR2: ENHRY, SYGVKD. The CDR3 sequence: CAISARSTFANQPQHF. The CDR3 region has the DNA TGTGCCATCAGTGCACGTAGCACTTTTGCCAATCAGCCCCAGCATTTT.

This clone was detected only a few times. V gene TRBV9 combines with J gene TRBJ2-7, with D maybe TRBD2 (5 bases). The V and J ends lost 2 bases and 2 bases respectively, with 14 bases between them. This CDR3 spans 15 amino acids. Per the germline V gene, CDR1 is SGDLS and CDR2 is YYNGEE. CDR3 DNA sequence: TGTGCCAGCAGCGTCAGTTGGACTCCGACCTACGAGCAGTACTTC. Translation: CASSVSWTPTYEQYF.

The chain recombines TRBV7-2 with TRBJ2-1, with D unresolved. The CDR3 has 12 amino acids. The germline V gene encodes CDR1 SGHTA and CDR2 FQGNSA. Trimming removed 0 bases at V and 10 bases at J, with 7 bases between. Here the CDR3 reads CASSLAGWEQFF. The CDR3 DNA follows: TGTGCCAGCAGCTTAGCCGGTTGGGAGCAGTTCTTC.

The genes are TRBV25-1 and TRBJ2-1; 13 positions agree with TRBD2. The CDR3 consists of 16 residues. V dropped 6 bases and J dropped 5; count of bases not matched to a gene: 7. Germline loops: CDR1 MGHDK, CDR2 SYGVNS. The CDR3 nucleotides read TGTGCCAGCAGAGCCGGGACTAGCGGGGCCAACAATGAGCAGTTCTTC. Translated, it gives CASRAGTSGANNEQFF.

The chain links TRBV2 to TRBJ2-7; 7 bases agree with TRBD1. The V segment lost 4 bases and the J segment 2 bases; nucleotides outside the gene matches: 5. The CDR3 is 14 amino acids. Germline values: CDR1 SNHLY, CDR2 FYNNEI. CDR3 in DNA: TGTGCCAGCAGTGGCTTACAGGGGACCTACGAGCAGTACTTC. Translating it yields CASSGLQGTYEQYF.

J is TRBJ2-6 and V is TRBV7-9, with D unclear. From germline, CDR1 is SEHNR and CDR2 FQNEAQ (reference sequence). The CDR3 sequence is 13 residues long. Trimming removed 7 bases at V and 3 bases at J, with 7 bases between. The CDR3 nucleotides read TGTGCCAGCAAGCCCTTTGGGGCCAACGTCCTGACTTTC. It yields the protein CASKPFGANVLTF.

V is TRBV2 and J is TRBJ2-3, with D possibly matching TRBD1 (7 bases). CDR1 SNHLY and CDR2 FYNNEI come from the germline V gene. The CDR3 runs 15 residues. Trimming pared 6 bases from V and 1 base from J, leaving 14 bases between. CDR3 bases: TGTGCCAGCAGGGAGGGGGCGTATGGCACAGATACGCAGTATTTT. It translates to CASREGAYGTDTQYF.

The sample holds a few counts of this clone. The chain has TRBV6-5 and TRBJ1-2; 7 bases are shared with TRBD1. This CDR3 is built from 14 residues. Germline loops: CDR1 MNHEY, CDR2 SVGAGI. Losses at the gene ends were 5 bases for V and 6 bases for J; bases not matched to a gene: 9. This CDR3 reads CASSVQGLKDGYTF. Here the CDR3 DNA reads TGTGCCAGCAGTGTACAGGGGTTGAAGGATGGCTACACCTTC.

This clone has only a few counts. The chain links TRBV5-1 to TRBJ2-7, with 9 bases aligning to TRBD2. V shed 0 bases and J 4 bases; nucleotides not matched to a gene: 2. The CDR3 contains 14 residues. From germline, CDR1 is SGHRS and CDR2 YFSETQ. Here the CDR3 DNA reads TGCGCCAGCAGCTTGGCCCTAGCGGGGTACGAGCAGTACTTC. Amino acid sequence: CASSLALAGYEQYF. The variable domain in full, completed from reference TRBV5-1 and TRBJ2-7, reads KAGVTQTPRYLIKTRGQQVTLSCSPISGHRSVSWYQQTPGQGLQFLFEYFSETQRNKGNFPGRFSGRQFSNSRSEMNVSTLELGDSALYLCASSLALAGYEQYFGPGTRLTVT.

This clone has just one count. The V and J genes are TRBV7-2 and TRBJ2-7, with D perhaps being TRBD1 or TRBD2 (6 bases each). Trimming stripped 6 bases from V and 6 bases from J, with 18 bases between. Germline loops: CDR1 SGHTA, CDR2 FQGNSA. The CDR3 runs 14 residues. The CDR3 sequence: CASRDRGDLGEQYF. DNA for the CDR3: TGTGCCAGCAGGGATAGGGGGGATCTAGGCGAGCAGTACTTC.

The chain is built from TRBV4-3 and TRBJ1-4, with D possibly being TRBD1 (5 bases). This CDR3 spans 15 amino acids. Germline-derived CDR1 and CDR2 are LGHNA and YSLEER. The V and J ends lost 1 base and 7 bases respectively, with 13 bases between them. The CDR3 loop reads CASSQAIAGPEKLFF. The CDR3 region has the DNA TGCGCCAGCAGCCAAGCTATTGCGGGGCCTGAAAAACTGTTTTTT.

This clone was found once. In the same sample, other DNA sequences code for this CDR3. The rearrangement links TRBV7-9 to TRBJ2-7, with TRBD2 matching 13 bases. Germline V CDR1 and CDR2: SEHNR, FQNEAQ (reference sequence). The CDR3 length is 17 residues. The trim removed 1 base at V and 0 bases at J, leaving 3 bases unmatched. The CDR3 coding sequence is TGTGCCAGCAGCTTAGGGAGACTAGCGGGGGGCTCCTACGAGCAGTACTTC. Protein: CASSLGRLAGGSYEQYF.

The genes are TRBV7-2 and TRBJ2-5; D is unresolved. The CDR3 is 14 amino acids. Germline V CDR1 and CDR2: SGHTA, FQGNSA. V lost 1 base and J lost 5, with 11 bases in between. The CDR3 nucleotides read TGTGCCAGCAGCTTAGGGTCGCCCCCCGAGACCCAGTACTTC. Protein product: CASSLGSPPETQYF.

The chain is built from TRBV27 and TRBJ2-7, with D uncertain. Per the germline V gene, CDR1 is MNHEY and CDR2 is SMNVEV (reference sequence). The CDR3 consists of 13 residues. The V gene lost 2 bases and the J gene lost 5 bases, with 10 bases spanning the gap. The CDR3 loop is CASSLLVGDEQYF. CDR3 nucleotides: TGTGCCAGCAGTTTACTAGTTGGTGACGAGCAGTACTTC.

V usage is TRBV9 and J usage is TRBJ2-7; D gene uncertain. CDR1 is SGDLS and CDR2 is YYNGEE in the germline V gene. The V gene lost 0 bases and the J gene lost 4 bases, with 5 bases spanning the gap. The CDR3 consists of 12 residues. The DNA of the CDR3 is TGTGCCAGCAGCGTAGTAACTTACGAGCAGTACTTC. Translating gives CASSVVTYEQYF. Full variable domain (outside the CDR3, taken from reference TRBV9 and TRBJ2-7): DSGVTQTPKHLITATGQRVTLRCSPRSGDLSVYWYQQSLDQGLQFLIQYYNGEERAKGNILERFSAQQFPDLHSELNLSSLELGDSALYFCASSVVTYEQYFGPGTRLTVT.

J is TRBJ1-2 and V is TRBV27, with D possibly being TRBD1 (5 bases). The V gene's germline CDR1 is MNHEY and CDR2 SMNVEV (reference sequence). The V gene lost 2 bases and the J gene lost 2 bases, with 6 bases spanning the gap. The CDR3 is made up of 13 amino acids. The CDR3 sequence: CASSLDSNYGYTF. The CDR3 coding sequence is TGTGCCAGCAGTTTAGACAGCAACTATGGCTACACCTTC.

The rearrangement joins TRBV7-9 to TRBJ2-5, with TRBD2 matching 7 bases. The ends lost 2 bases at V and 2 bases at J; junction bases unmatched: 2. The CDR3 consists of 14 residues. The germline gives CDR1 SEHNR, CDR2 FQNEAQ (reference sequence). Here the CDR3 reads CASSLQGGQETQYF. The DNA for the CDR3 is TGTGCCAGCAGCTTACAGGGAGGGCAAGAGACCCAGTACTTC.

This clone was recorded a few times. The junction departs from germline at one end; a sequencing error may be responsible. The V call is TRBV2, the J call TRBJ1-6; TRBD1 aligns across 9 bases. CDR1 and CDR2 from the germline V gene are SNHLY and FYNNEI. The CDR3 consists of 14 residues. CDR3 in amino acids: CASSAQLTPGQGYF. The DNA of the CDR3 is TGTGCCAGCAGCGCACAACTGACCCCGGGACAGGGTTACTTT.

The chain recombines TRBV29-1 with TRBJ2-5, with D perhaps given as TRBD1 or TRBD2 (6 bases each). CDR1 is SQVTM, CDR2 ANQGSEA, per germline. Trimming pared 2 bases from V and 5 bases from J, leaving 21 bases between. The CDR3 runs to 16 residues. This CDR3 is CSVELVRDSQGETQYF. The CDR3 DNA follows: TGCAGCGTTGAATTAGTCCGGGACTCGCAGGGGGAGACCCAGTACTTC.